The rows below give T cell receptor beta chains drawn from one sample of a study of OX40 agonist ivuxolimab in advanced cancers. Only in-frame clones appear in the TCRdb table, and some are missing; sequencing was by immunoSEQ multiplex PCR. This table holds tens of thousands of clones, roughly 89% found once. Material: CD4+ or CD8+ T cells sorted from blood, obtained in a trial of the OX40 agonist ivuxolimab. The receptor source for this set is an adult with an advanced solid tumor such as melanoma, head and neck, liver or kidney cancer. Both conserved end residues are part of each CDR3. D genes are given only for firm matches. Expanded clones get a size class; other rows say once, few or many, or leave the size out.

TRBV6-5	TRBJ2-7	-	TRBD1	CATRGTGSYEQYF	TGTGCCACCCGAGGGACAGGCAGCTACGAGCAGTACTTC
TRBV4-3	TRBJ2-2	-	-	CASSQDVPGELFF	TGCGCCAGCAGCCAAGATGTCCCCGGGGAGCTGTTTTTT
TRBV10-3	TRBJ1-5	-	-	CAISQGSNQPQHF	TGTGCCATTTCTCAGGGAAGCAATCAGCCCCAGCATTTT
TRBV7-6	TRBJ2-1	few	TRBD2	CASSPRLAGGRNEQFF	TGTGCCAGCAGCCCCCGCCTAGCGGGGGGTAGGAATGAGCAGTTCTTC
TRBV11-3	TRBJ2-7	-	-	CASSLEGYEQYF	TGTGCCAGCAGCTTAGAAGGCTACGAGCAGTACTTC
TRBV5-1	TRBJ2-7	-	-	CASSLVPPGAPSSYEQYF	TGCGCCAGCAGCTTGGTCCCGCCGGGGGCGCCATCCTCCTACGAGCAGTACTTC
TRBV30	TRBJ1-2	-	TRBD1	CAWSPGTGRNYGYTF	TGTGCCTGGAGTCCCGGGACAGGGAGGAACTATGGCTACACCTTC
TRBV7-3	TRBJ1-1	-	-	CASTDGGPDTEAFF	TGTGCCAGCACCGACGGGGGGCCAGACACTGAAGCTTTCTTT
TRBV2	TRBJ2-3	-	TRBD2	CASSATSVSSDTQYF	TGTGCCAGCAGTGCCACTAGCGTCTCGTCAGATACGCAGTATTTT
TRBV7-9	TRBJ2-6	-	-	CASSLADQPGANVLTF	TGTGCCAGCAGCTTAGCGGACCAGCCCGGGGCCAACGTCCTGACTTTC
TRBV6-1	TRBJ1-5	-	TRBD1	CASSPGDRGQPQHF	TGTGCCAGCAGTCCTGGGGACAGGGGGCAGCCCCAGCATTTT
TRBV9	TRBJ1-2	-	-	CASSVALTPQYGYTF	TGTGCCAGCAGCGTAGCTCTGACGCCCCAATATGGCTACACCTTC
TRBV6-6	TRBJ2-7	-	TRBD1	CASSYSGQGAGEQYF	TGTGCCAGCAGTTACTCGGGACAGGGGGCGGGGGAGCAGTACTTC
TRBV9	TRBJ2-3	-	TRBD2	CASSSGPRGGEQYF	TGTGCCAGCAGCTCGGGACCCCGCGGGGGGGAGCAGTATTTT
TRBV11-1	TRBJ2-5	-	TRBD2	CASSPGTSGKETQYF	TGTGCCAGCAGCCCCGGGACTAGCGGGAAAGAGACCCAGTACTTC
TRBV7-9	TRBJ2-5	-	-	CASTSGGGQETQYF	TGTGCCAGCACATCCGGAGGCGGCCAAGAGACCCAGTACTTC
TRBV2	TRBJ2-2	-	-	CASSEKSGLTGELFF	TGTGCCAGCAGTGAAAAGTCTGGCCTAACCGGGGAGCTGTTTTTT
TRBV25-1	TRBJ1-1	once	TRBD1	CASSDPGQGALNTEAFF	TGTGCCAGCAGTGATCCGGGACAGGGGGCCTTGAACACTGAAGCTTTCTTT
TRBV7-2	TRBJ2-1	-	TRBD1	CASSSGTVGYNEQFF	TGTGCCAGCAGCTCCGGGACAGTGGGCTACAATGAGCAGTTCTTC
TRBV7-2	TRBJ1-2	-	-	CASSLVAESNYGYTF	TGTGCCAGCAGCTTAGTGGCAGAATCTAACTATGGCTACACCTTC
TRBV27	TRBJ1-5	-	-	CASSLQGGNQPQHF	TGTGCCAGCAGTTTACAGGGAGGCAATCAGCCCCAGCATTTT
TRBV6-5	TRBJ2-5	-	-	CASSFQDRQETQYF	TGTGCCAGCAGTTTTCAGGACAGACAAGAGACCCAGTACTTC
TRBV13	TRBJ1-1	-	-	CASSSQRKDFTEAFF	TGTGCCAGCAGCTCGCAGCGTAAGGACTTCACTGAAGCTTTCTTT
TRBV7-2	TRBJ1-4	-	-	CASSLGLVAEKLFF	TGTGCCAGCAGCTTAGGTTTGGTGGCTGAAAAACTGTTTTTT
TRBV6-1	TRBJ1-1	-	-	CASSEHAVNTEAFF	TGTGCCAGCAGTGAACACGCAGTAAACACTGAAGCTTTCTTT
TRBV5-4	TRBJ2-5	-	-	CASSLDWVSSETQYF	TGTGCCAGCAGCCTCGACTGGGTGTCGAGCGAGACCCAGTACTTC
TRBV30	TRBJ1-4	-	-	CAWSIKGGIEKLFF	TGTGCCTGGAGTATAAAGGGGGGGATTGAAAAACTGTTTTTT
TRBV5-4	TRBJ1-5	-	-	CASSRGLGDQPQHF	TGTGCCAGCAGCCGCGGGTTAGGCGATCAGCCCCAGCATTTT
TRBV5-6	TRBJ2-7	-	TRBD1	CASSSQTGLNEQYF	TGTGCCAGCAGCTCCCAGACAGGGTTAAACGAGCAGTACTTC
TRBV6-6	TRBJ2-7	-	TRBD2	CASSYPGTSGPYEQYF	TGTGCCAGCAGTTACCCCGGGACTAGCGGCCCCTACGAGCAGTACTTC
TRBV30	TRBJ1-1	-	-	CAWSVTLPVEAFF	TGTGCCTGGAGTGTCACCCTGCCGGTTGAAGCTTTCTTT
TRBV5-4	TRBJ2-2	-	TRBD1	CASSWTGGTGELFF	TGTGCCAGCAGTTGGACAGGGGGGACCGGGGAGCTGTTTTTT
TRBV28	TRBJ1-4	-	-	CATSGGRTFNEKLFF	TGTGCCACCTCCGGTGGGCGGACGTTTAATGAAAAACTGTTTTTT
TRBV6-6	TRBJ1-6	-	-	CASSYLQRGNSPLHF	TGTGCCAGCAGTTACCTTCAAAGGGGGAATTCACCCCTCCACTTT
TRBV2	TRBJ1-4	-	-	CASSGRRGWDEKLFF	TGTGCCAGCAGTGGCCGACGGGGTTGGGATGAAAAACTGTTTTTT
TRBV7-6	TRBJ2-5	-	-	CASSLVWTEKETQYF	TGTGCCAGCAGCTTAGTCTGGACGGAGAAAGAGACCCAGTACTTC
TRBV7-2	TRBJ2-7	-	-	CASSLGRGSYEQYF	TGTGCCAGCAGCTTAGGCAGGGGCTCCTACGAGCAGTACTTC
TRBV6-6	TRBJ1-1	-	-	CASSYKNTEAFF	TGTGCCAGCAGTTACAAGAACACTGAAGCTTTCTTT
TRBV28	TRBJ2-1	-	TRBD2	CASSSTWRSGMEYNEQFF	TGTGCCAGCAGCTCAACCTGGAGGAGCGGGATGGAATACAATGAGCAGTTCTTC
TRBV5-1	TRBJ1-2	-	-	CASSLSGDGYTF	TGCGCCAGCAGCTTGTCTGGGGATGGCTACACCTTC
TRBV6-5	TRBJ2-1	-	TRBD1	CASSYLDRDNEQFF	TGTGCCAGCAGTTACCTGGACAGGGACAATGAGCAGTTCTTC
TRBV4-3	TRBJ2-7	-	-	CASSQRDSSSYEQYF	TGCGCCAGCAGCCAAAGGGACTCATCCTCCTACGAGCAGTACTTC
TRBV19	TRBJ2-1	-	TRBD1	CASSIPRTGGYEQFF	TGTGCCAGTAGTATACCCCGGACAGGGGGCTATGAGCAGTTCTTC
TRBV10-3	TRBJ1-2	-	-	CAISTQQGSYGYTF	TGTGCCATCAGTACACAACAGGGTAGCTATGGCTACACCTTC
TRBV7-3	TRBJ2-6	-	-	CASSLASALASGANVLTF	TGTGCCAGCAGCTTAGCCTCGGCTTTAGCTTCTGGGGCCAACGTCCTGACTTTC
TRBV19	TRBJ1-4	-	TRBD1	CASRQTGGDEKLFF	TGTGCCAGTAGACAGACAGGGGGCGATGAAAAACTGTTTTTT